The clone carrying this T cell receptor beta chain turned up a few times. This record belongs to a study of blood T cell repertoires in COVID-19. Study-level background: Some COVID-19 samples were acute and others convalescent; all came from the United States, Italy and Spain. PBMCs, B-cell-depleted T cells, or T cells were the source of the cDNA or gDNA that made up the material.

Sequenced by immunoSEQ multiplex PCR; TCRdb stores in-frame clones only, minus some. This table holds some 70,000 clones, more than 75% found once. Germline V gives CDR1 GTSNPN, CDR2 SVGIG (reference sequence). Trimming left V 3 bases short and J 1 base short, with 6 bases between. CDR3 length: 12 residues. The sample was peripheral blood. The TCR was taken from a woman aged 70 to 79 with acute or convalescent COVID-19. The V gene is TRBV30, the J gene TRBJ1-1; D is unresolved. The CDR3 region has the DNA TGTGCCTGGAGCCTAACGAACACTGAAGCTTTCTTT. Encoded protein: CAWSLTNTEAFF.